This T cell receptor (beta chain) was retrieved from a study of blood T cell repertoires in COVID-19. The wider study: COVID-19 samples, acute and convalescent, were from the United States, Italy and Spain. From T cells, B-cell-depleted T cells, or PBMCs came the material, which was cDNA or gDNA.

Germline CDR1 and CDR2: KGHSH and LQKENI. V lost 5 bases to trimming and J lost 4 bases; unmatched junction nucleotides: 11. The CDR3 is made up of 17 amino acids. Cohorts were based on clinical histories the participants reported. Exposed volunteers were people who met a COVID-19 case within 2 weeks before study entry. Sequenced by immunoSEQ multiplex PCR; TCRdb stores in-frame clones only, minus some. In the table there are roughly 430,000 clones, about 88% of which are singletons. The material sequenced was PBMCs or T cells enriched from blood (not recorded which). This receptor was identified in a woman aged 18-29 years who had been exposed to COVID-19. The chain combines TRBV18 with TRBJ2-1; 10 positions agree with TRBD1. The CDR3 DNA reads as TGTGCCAGCTCAAGTTTTGAAGGACAGGGGGTGTACAATGAGCAGTTCTTC. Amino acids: CASSSFEGQGVYNEQFF.